Shown below are 17 T cell receptor beta chains from a single sample sequenced in a study of blood T cell repertoires in COVID-19. Profiled with immunoSEQ multiplex PCR; TCRdb holds only in-frame clones, not every one. The sample holds about 69,000 clones, roughly four fifths seen once. The sequencing input was peripheral blood. The receptors were gathered from a man aged 45-65 years with COVID-19, enrolled during active disease.

This sequence joins TRBV3-1 (or the pseudogene TRBV3-2) and TRBJ1-2; D remains unclear. The CDR3 has 14 amino acids. In germline, CDR1 is LGHDT, CDR2 YNNKEL (reference sequence). The germline V and J ends were trimmed by 0 bases and 8 bases, with 13 bases remaining between them. The CDR3 DNA is TGTGCCAGCAGCCAAGAAGGGAAACGGGAAGGCTACACCTTC. This sequence encodes CASSQEGKREGYTF.

The genes are TRBV12-3 or TRBV12-4 and TRBJ1-1, with D hard to call. V lost 7 bases and J 0 bases, leaving 9 bases between the germline ends. The CDR3 has 13 amino acids. The CDR3 region is CASTPYLNTEAFF. CDR3 sequence (DNA): TGTGCCAGCACCCCCTACTTGAACACTGAAGCTTTCTTT.

A single count supports this clone. The chain links TRBV3-1 (or the pseudogene TRBV3-2) to TRBJ1-2; D perhaps matches TRBD1 (6 bases). Trimming took 3 bases from V and 6 from J, leaving 20 bases between them. The CDR3 extends over 16 amino acids. Germline V gene sequence: CDR1 LGHDT, CDR2 YNNKEL (reference sequence). CDR3 sequence: CASSQWAPGGADGYTF. In DNA form, the CDR3 reads TGTGCCAGCAGCCAGTGGGCACCTGGGGGCGCGGATGGCTACACCTTC.

The chain uses TRBV12-1 and TRBJ2-7; the table names TRBD2, a call not compared with the DNA. TRBV12-1 is deemed a pseudogene. The CDR3 contains 16 residues. CDR3 protein: CASSLGLAGGPYEQYF. The CDR3 DNA is TGTGCCAGCAGCCTGGGACTAGCGGGGGGACCCTACGAGCAGTACTTC.

The V gene is TRBV19, the J gene TRBJ2-7, with 7 bases identical to TRBD2. This CDR3 spans 15 amino acids. In germline, CDR1 is LNHDA, CDR2 SQIVND (reference sequence). The V and J ends lost 3 bases and 1 base, in that order; junction bases with no gene match: 6. The CDR3 DNA is TGTGCCAGTAGTATGGGGGGGTTCTCGTCCTACGAGCAGTACTTC. This codes for CASSMGGFSSYEQYF. Looking up the rest from reference TRBV19 and TRBJ2-7 gives the full variable domain: DGGITQSPKYLFRKEGQNVTLSCEQNLNHDAMYWYRQDPGQGLRLIYYSQIVNDFQKGDIAEGYSVSREKKESFPLTVTSAQKNPTAFYLCASSMGGFSSYEQYFGPGTRLTVT.

In its sample, this clone was seen once. This sequence joins TRBV3-1 (or the pseudogene TRBV3-2) and TRBJ1-1; TRBD1 might be the D (5 bases). V lost 4 bases and J lost 8, with 29 bases in between. The CDR3 is 18 residues long. The germline CDR1 and CDR2 sequences are LGHDT and YNNKEL (reference sequence). CDR3 sequence: CASSPRFSFDAGPVEAFF. The CDR3 DNA reads TGTGCCAGCAGCCCACGGTTCTCTTTTGATGCGGGACCTGTCGAAGCTTTCTTT.

The chain uses TRBV3-1 (or the pseudogene TRBV3-2) and TRBJ2-1; 14 bases fit TRBD2. V was pared by 4 bases and J by 4 bases, with 0 bases of the junction left unmatched. The CDR3 is made up of 15 amino acids. Germline V CDR1 and CDR2: LGHDT, YNNKEL (reference sequence). The CDR3 is CASSRLAGGYNEQFF. The CDR3 region has the DNA TGTGCCAGCAGCCGACTAGCGGGGGGGTACAATGAGCAGTTCTTC.

CDR3 DNA sequence: TGTGCCAGAAGCTCCCTAGCGGGGGGTGAGAACACAGATACGCAGTATTTT. It yields the protein CARSSLAGGENTDTQYF. This chain connects TRBV7-5 to TRBJ2-3; whether TRBD2, the table's D call, matches the DNA was not checked. TRBV7-5 is deemed a pseudogene. This CDR3 contains 17 residues.

The J gene is TRBJ2-3, the V gene TRBV12-5; 13 nucleotides match TRBD2. V gave up 3 bases and J gave up 4 bases; unmatched junction bases: 7. Germline V lookup: CDR1 LGHNT, CDR2 FRNRAP. This CDR3 has 17 residues. CDR3 in amino acids: CASGFGLAGATADTQYF. Here the CDR3 DNA reads TGTGCTAGTGGTTTCGGACTAGCGGGGGCAACGGCAGATACGCAGTATTTT.

The chain joins TRBV14 to TRBJ1-2, with D maybe TRBD1 (6 bases). The V and J ends lost 2 bases and 5 bases respectively, with 9 bases between them. This CDR3 has 13 amino acids. Germline CDR1 SGHDN, CDR2 FVKESK. CDR3 protein: CASSQTGRYGYTF. The DNA for the CDR3 is TGTGCCAGCAGCCAAACAGGGCGATATGGCTACACCTTC.

This chain uses TRBV7-5 with TRBJ2-2; the DNA was not used to check the table's D call, TRBD2. TRBV7-5 constitutes a pseudogene. This CDR3 has 19 residues. This chain's CDR3 is CARGLSPGKGGTNTGELFF. CDR3 DNA sequence: TGTGCCAGGGGTCTCTCTCCCGGTAAGGGGGGGACGAACACCGGGGAGCTGTTTTTT.

This chain links TRBV9 with TRBJ1-5, with TRBD1 matching 10 bases. CDR1 and CDR2 (germline): SGDLS, YYNGEE. V shed 0 bases and J 5 bases; nucleotides not matched to a gene: 5. This CDR3 contains 16 residues. The CDR3 sequence is CASSVVGTGDDQPQHF. As DNA, the CDR3 is TGTGCCAGCAGCGTAGTAGGGACAGGGGACGATCAGCCCCAGCATTTT.

The V call is TRBV4-2, the J call TRBJ1-2; D unclear. CDR3 size: 13 residues. The germline CDR1 and CDR2 sequences are LGHNA and YNFKEQ. Trimming removed 4 bases from V and 5 bases from J, with 11 bases in between. For the CDR3, the DNA is TGTGCCAGCAGCCCCGATATCGGTTATGGCTACACCTTC. Residues: CASSPDIGYGYTF.

This chain joins TRBV29-1 and TRBJ2-7; TRBD1 aligns across 9 bases. Germline CDR1 is SQVTM and CDR2 is ANQGSEA. V was pared by 6 bases and J by 5 bases, with 11 bases of the junction left unmatched. The CDR3 sequence is 14 residues long. The CDR3 bases are TGCAGCGTCAACCTGGGACAGGGAGGCAACGAGCAGTACTTC. Translating it yields CSVNLGQGGNEQYF.

The chain recombines TRBV30 with TRBJ1-6; D perhaps matches TRBD1 (5 bases). Per the germline V gene, CDR1 is GTSNPN and CDR2 is SVGIG (reference sequence). Deletions cut 4 bases from V and 7 bases from J, with 14 bases between. This CDR3 is 14 amino acids long. CDR3 DNA: TGTGCCTGGACCACCGGGGGTGGGAATTCACCCCTCCACTTT. Translation gives CAWTTGGGNSPLHF. The variable domain in full, completed from reference TRBV30 and TRBJ1-6, reads SQTIHQWPATLVQPVGSPLSLECTVEGTSNPNLYWYRQAAGRGLQLLFYSVGIGQISSEVPQNLSASRPQDRQFILSSKKLLLSDSGFYLCAWTTGGGNSPLHFGNGTRLTVT.

V is TRBV6-1 and J is TRBJ1-2, with 10 bases lining up with TRBD1. Germline V gene lookup returns CDR1 MNHNS and CDR2 SASEGT. V dropped 2 bases and J dropped 4; count of bases not matched to a gene: 4. The CDR3 sequence is 15 residues long. The CDR3 DNA follows: TGTGCCAGCAGTGAATATGGGACAGGGGCCTATGGCTACACCTTC. It encodes CASSEYGTGAYGYTF.

This clone was found a few times. The chain couples TRBV3-1 (or the pseudogene TRBV3-2) to TRBJ2-2; D is possibly TRBD1 (6 bases). The V end was cut by 5 bases, the J end by 5 bases, with 9 bases between. The CDR3 runs to 13 residues. In germline, CDR1 is LGHDT, CDR2 YNNKEL (reference sequence). The CDR3 sequence: CASSSTGTGELFF. The CDR3, as DNA: TGTGCCAGCAGCAGCACAGGGACCGGGGAGCTGTTTTTT.